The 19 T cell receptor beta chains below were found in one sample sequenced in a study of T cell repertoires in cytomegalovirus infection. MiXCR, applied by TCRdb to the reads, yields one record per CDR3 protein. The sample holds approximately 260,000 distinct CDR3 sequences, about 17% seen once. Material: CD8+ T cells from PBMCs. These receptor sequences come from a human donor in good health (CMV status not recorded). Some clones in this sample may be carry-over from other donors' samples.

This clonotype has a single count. The CDR3 sequence is CASSSPGTEYNSPLHF. CDR3 nucleotides: TGTGCCAGCAGTTCACCAGGGACAGAATATAATTCACCCCTCCACTTT. This chain connects TRBV27 to TRBJ1-6; 7 bases are a match to TRBD1. From germline, CDR1 is MNHEY and CDR2 SMNVEV (reference sequence). V lost 4 bases to trimming and J lost 4 bases; unmatched junction nucleotides: 7. This CDR3 has 16 amino acids.

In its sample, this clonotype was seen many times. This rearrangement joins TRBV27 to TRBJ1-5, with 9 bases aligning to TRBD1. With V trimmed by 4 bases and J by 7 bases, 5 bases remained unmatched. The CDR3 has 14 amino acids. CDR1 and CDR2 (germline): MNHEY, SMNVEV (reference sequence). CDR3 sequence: CASSSGTGKQPQHF. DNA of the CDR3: TGTGCCAGCAGTTCCGGGACAGGGAAACAGCCCCAGCATTTT.

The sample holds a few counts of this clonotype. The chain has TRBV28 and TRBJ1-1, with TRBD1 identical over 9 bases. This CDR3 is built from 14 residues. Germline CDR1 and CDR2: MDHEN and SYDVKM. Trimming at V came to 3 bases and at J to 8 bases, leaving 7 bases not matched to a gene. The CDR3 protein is CASSFPQGAGEAFF. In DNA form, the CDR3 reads TGTGCCAGCAGTTTTCCACAGGGGGCTGGAGAAGCTTTCTTT.

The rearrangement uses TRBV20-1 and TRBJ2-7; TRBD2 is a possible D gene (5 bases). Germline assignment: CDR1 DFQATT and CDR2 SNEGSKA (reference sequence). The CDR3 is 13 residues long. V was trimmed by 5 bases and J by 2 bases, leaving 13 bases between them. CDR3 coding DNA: TGCAGTGCTCGGGATGGCAGAGCCTACGAGCAGTACTTC. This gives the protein CSARDGRAYEQYF.

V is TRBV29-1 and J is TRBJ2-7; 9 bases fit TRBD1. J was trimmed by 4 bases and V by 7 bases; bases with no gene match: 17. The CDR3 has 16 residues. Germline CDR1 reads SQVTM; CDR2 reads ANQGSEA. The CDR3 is CSAVGTGISWAYEQYF. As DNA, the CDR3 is TGCAGCGCCGTCGGGACAGGGATTTCTTGGGCATACGAGCAGTACTTC.

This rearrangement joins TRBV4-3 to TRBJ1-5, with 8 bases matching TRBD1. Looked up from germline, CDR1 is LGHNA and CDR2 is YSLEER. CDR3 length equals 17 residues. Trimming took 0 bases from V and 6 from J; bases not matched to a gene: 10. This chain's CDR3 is CASSQDRQGAAVQPQHF. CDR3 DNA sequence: TGCGCCAGCAGCCAAGACCGCCAGGGGGCTGCGGTTCAGCCCCAGCATTTT.

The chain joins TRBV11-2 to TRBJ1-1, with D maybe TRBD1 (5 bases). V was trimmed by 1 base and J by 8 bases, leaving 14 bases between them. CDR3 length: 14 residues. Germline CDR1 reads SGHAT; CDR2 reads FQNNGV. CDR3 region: CASSLAGVQAEAFF. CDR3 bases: TGTGCCAGCAGCTTAGCGGGGGTCCAGGCCGAAGCTTTCTTT.

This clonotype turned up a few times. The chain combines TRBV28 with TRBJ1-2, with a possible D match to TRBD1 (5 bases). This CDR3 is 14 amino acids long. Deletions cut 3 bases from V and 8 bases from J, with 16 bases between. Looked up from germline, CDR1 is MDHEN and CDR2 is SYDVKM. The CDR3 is CASSFVGPGGGYTF. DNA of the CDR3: TGTGCCAGCAGTTTCGTGGGACCGGGGGGAGGCTACACCTTC.

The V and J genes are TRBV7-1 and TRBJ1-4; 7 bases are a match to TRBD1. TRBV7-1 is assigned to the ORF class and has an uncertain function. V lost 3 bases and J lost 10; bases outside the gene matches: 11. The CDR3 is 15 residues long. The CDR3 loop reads CASSSTGTAPGKLFF. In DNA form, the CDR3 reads TGTGCCAGCAGCTCGACCGGGACAGCCCCCGGAAAACTGTTTTTT.

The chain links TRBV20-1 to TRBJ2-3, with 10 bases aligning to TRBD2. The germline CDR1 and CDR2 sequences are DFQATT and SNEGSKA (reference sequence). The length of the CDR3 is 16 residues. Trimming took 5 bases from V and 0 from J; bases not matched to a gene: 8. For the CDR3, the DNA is TGCAGTGCTCCCGATACTAGCGGGGAAAGCACAGATACGCAGTATTTT. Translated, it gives CSAPDTSGESTDTQYF.

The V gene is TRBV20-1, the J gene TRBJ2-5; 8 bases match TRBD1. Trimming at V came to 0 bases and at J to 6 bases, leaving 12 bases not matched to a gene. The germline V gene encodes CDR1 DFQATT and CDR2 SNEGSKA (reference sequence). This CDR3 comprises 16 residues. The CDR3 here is CSARDIDRGPAKTQYF. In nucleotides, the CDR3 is TGCAGTGCTAGAGATATCGACAGGGGCCCCGCGAAGACCCAGTACTTC.

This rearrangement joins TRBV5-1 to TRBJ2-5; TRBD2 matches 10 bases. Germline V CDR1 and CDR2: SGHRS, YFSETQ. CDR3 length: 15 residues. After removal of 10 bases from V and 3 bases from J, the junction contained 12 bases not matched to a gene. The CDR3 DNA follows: TGCGCCTCATCGGAGACTAGCGGGTGGAAAGAGACCCAGTACTTC. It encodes CASSETSGWKETQYF.

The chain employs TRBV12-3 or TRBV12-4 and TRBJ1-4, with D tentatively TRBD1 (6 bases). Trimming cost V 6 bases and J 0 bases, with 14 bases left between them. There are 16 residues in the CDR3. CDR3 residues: CASRKDSIATNEKLFF. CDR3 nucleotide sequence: TGTGCCAGCAGAAAGGACAGCATTGCAACTAATGAAAAACTGTTTTTT.

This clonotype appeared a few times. DNA of the CDR3: TGTGCCAGCAGTTTGGACGTCGGAGGGCCTAATGAAAAACTGTTTTTT. Protein product: CASSLDVGGPNEKLFF. J is TRBJ1-4 and V is TRBV12-3 or TRBV12-4; D is unclear. The V end lost 3 bases, the J end lost 3 bases, and 14 bases lay between the germline ends. The CDR3 has 16 residues.

The CDR3 region has the DNA TGTGCCAGCAGCTTGGCCCCCGTGACAGGGAGGCCCGAGCAGTACTTC. Translation: CASSLAPVTGRPEQYF. The rearrangement uses TRBV5-5 and TRBJ2-7; tentatively, D is TRBD1 (7 bases). With 0 bases removed from V and 6 bases from J, the gap between germline ends came to 19 bases. Germline V gene data show CDR1 as SGHKS and CDR2 as YYEKEE (reference sequence). The CDR3 spans 16 residues. The full variable domain, its missing parts supplied by reference TRBV5-5 and TRBJ2-7, is DAGVTQSPTHLIKTRGQQVTLRCSPISGHKSVSWYQQVLGQGPQFIFQYYEKEERGRGNFPDRFSARQFPNYSSELNVNALLLGDSALYLCASSLAPVTGRPEQYFGPGTRLTVT.

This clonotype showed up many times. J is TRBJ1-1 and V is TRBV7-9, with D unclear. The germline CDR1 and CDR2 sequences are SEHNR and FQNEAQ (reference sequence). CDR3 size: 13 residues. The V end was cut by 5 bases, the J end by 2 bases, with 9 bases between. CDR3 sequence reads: CASSPVVNTEAFF. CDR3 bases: TGTGCCAGCAGCCCGGTGGTAAACACTGAAGCTTTCTTT.

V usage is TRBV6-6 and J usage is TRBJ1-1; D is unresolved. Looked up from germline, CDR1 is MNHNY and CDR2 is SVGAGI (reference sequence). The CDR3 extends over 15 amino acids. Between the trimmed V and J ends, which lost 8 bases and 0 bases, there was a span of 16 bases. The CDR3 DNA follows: TGTGCCAGCCTTGAACCTGAGTTGATGAACACTGAAGCTTTCTTT. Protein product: CASLEPELMNTEAFF.

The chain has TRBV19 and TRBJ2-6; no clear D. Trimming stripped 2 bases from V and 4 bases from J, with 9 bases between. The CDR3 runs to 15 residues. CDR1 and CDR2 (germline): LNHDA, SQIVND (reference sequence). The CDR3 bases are TGTGCCAGTAGTATAATGGGGTCAGGGGCCAACGTCCTGACTTTC. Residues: CASSIMGSGANVLTF.

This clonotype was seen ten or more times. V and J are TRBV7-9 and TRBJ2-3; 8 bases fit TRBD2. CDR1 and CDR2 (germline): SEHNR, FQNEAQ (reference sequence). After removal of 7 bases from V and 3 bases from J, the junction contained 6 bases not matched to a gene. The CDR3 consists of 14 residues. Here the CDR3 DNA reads TGTGCCAGCAACGCGGGGGGCCTGACAGATACGCAGTATTTT. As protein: CASNAGGLTDTQYF.